Each of the 20 T cell receptor beta chains below was sequenced from the same sample in a study of neurological immune-mediated disorders. TCRdb reanalysed the 5' RACE reads using MiXCR and keeps one entry per CDR3 protein. Here the sample spans around 70,000 distinct CDR3 sequences, 4.5% to 5.5% being singletons. The sample was PBMCs. The receptors were gathered from a woman aged 70-85 years with multiple sclerosis.

This clonotype was recorded many times. The chain is built from TRBV5-1 and TRBJ2-3; D remains ambiguous. Trimming took off 1 base at V and 1 base at J, with 13 bases between the two ends. This CDR3 contains 16 residues. Germline CDR1 reads SGHRS; CDR2 reads YFSETQ. The CDR3 DNA reads as TGCGCCAGCAGCTTGACCCCCGGCTCGGGCACAGATACGCAGTATTTT. Its protein product is CASSLTPGSGTDTQYF.

The V and J genes are TRBV7-8 and TRBJ2-7; no firm D call. Germline-derived CDR1 and CDR2 are SGHVS and FQNEAQ. The CDR3 runs to 11 residues. The germline V and J ends were trimmed by 1 base and 7 bases, with 5 bases remaining between them. The chain's CDR3 is CASSLVREQYF. The CDR3 DNA reads TGTGCCAGCAGCTTAGTACGGGAGCAGTACTTC.

This clonotype was detected many times. This chain joins TRBV5-1 and TRBJ2-1; D is undetermined. CDR3 length equals 14 residues. The V end lost 1 base, the J end lost 0 bases, and 5 bases lay between the germline ends. CDR1 SGHRS and CDR2 YFSETQ come from the germline V gene. CDR3 amino acids: CASSLSSSYNEQFF. CDR3 in DNA: TGCGCCAGCAGCTTGAGTAGCTCCTACAATGAGCAGTTCTTC. Full variable domain (remainder filled in from reference TRBV5-1 and TRBJ2-1): KAGVTQTPRYLIKTRGQQVTLSCSPISGHRSVSWYQQTPGQGLQFLFEYFSETQRNKGNFPGRFSGRQFSNSRSEMNVSTLELGDSALYLCASSLSSSYNEQFFGPGTRLTVL.

The chain combines TRBV7-2 with TRBJ2-5, with TRBD2 matching over 13 bases. Trimming took 3 bases from V and 4 from J; bases not matched to a gene: 8. The CDR3 is made up of 17 amino acids. The germline CDR1 and CDR2 sequences are SGHTA and FQGNSA. CDR3 region: CASSLGGLAGRRETQYF. The CDR3 DNA sequence: TGTGCCAGCAGCTTGGGGGGACTAGCGGGAAGACGAGAGACCCAGTACTTC.

This clonotype was counted at least ten times. V usage is TRBV10-2 and J usage is TRBJ1-1; D is unclear. Germline values: CDR1 WSHSY, CDR2 SAAADI. The CDR3 totals 12 residues. V gave up 7 bases and J gave up 1 base, with 7 bases separating them. The CDR3 loop is CASTAGNTEAFF. In DNA, the CDR3 is TGCGCCAGCACTGCAGGGAACACTGAAGCTTTCTTT.

This clonotype has a count of ten or more. This sequence joins TRBV7-2 and TRBJ2-3, with TRBD2 matching 14 bases. CDR3 size: 17 residues. Germline V gene sequence: CDR1 SGHTA, CDR2 FQGNSA. V was pared by 5 bases and J by 6 bases, with 10 bases of the junction left unmatched. The CDR3 sequence is CASSPRLAGGSGDTQYF. CDR3 DNA: TGTGCCAGCAGCCCTCGACTAGCGGGGGGGAGTGGGGATACGCAGTATTTT. The full variable domain, its missing parts supplied by reference TRBV7-2 and TRBJ2-3, is GAGVSQSPSNKVTEKGKDVELRCDPISGHTALYWYRQSLGQGLEFLIYFQGNSAPDKSGLPSDRFSAERTGGSVSTLTIQRTQQEDSAVYLCASSPRLAGGSGDTQYFGPGTRLTVL.

This clonotype was seen at least ten times. V usage is TRBV9 and J usage is TRBJ1-5; D gene ambiguous. Germline values: CDR1 SGDLS, CDR2 YYNGEE. V was pared by 4 bases and J by 2 bases, with 13 bases between. The CDR3 length is 15 residues. The CDR3 sequence is CASSFGVDGNQPQHF. The CDR3, as DNA: TGTGCCAGCAGCTTTGGGGTGGATGGCAATCAGCCCCAGCATTTT.

This clonotype was observed a handful of times. The rearrangement uses TRBV27 and TRBJ2-4; D remains unclear. Germline assignment: CDR1 MNHEY and CDR2 SMNVEV (reference sequence). V dropped 8 bases and J dropped 0 bases, with 17 bases sitting between them. There are 16 residues in the CDR3. Written as DNA, the CDR3 is TGTGCCAGCTGGCTTCTTGGGGTCGCAGCCAAAAACATTCAGTACTTC. This encodes CASWLLGVAAKNIQYF.

This clonotype was recorded many times. V gene TRBV5-1 combines with J gene TRBJ2-3; 7 nucleotides agree with TRBD2. CDR1 and CDR2 from the germline V gene are SGHRS and YFSETQ. V was pared by 3 bases and J by 0 bases, with 10 bases of the junction left unmatched. This CDR3 has 17 residues. CDR3 nucleotide sequence: TGCGCCAGCAGCTCGATTTCCGGGACTACTAGCACAGATACGCAGTATTTT. Its protein is CASSSISGTTSTDTQYF. Drawing the rest from reference TRBV5-1 and TRBJ2-3, the complete variable domain is KAGVTQTPRYLIKTRGQQVTLSCSPISGHRSVSWYQQTPGQGLQFLFEYFSETQRNKGNFPGRFSGRQFSNSRSEMNVSTLELGDSALYLCASSSISGTTSTDTQYFGPGTRLTVL.

This clonotype was seen many times. This chain connects TRBV27 to TRBJ1-5; maybe TRBD1 (6 bases). Looked up from germline, CDR1 is MNHEY and CDR2 is SMNVEV (reference sequence). The CDR3 length is 13 residues. Trimming removed 3 bases at V and 7 bases at J, with 10 bases between. DNA for the CDR3: TGTGCCAGCAGTTTGCACGGGGGCCAGCCCCAGCATTTT. Encoded protein: CASSLHGGQPQHF.

Of note for this clonotype: Since a much larger clone is just one base distant, this may be a read error. The genes are TRBV12-3 or TRBV12-4 and TRBJ1-2; no definite D call. The CDR3 contains 12 residues. This CDR3 is CDSSWGGYGYTF. In DNA form, the CDR3 reads TGTGACAGCAGTTGGGGAGGCTATGGCTACACCTTC.

V usage is TRBV5-6 and J usage is TRBJ2-6; 9 nucleotides line up with TRBD1. Trimming at V came to 4 bases and at J to 4 bases, leaving 12 bases not matched to a gene. CDR3 length equals 18 residues. Germline V gene sequence: CDR1 SGHDT, CDR2 YYEEEE. Written as DNA, the CDR3 is TGTGCCAGCAGCCCTTTGGGACAGGGAGTGTTAGGGGCCAACGTCCTGACTTTC. This codes for CASSPLGQGVLGANVLTF.

This clonotype was found a few times. The J gene is TRBJ2-7, the V gene TRBV20-1; 7 bases align to TRBD2. CDR3 length: 13 residues. Germline trimming cut 0 bases from V and 2 bases from J; bases unmatched to any gene: 1. Germline assignment: CDR1 DFQATT and CDR2 SNEGSKA (reference sequence). DNA for the CDR3: TGCAGTGCTAGAGATGGGACTACCTACGAGCAGTACTTC. Its protein product is CSARDGTTYEQYF.

There are many counts of this clonotype. The rearrangement joins TRBV5-1 to TRBJ2-3, with D perhaps being TRBD1 or TRBD2 (5 bases each). CDR1 SGHRS and CDR2 YFSETQ come from the germline V gene. CDR3 length: 15 residues. Trimming removed 3 bases at V and 1 base at J, with 12 bases between. CDR3: CASSSNGDRTDTQYF. The CDR3 nucleotides are TGCGCCAGCAGCTCAAACGGGGACCGCACAGATACGCAGTATTTT.

At least ten counts were recorded for this clonotype. The V call is TRBV7-2, the J call TRBJ2-1; tentatively, D is TRBD2 (6 bases). V was cut by 5 bases and J by 0 bases, with 14 bases left in between. CDR3 size: 16 residues. The germline V gene has CDR1 SGHTA and CDR2 FQGNSA. The CDR3 loop is CASSPPGVSSYNEQFF. The CDR3 coding sequence is TGTGCCAGCAGCCCACCGGGAGTCAGCTCCTACAATGAGCAGTTCTTC.

There are many counts of this clonotype. The chain uses TRBV4-1 and TRBJ2-3, with TRBD2 matching 7 bases. The length of the CDR3 is 14 residues. Germline CDR1 MGHRA, CDR2 YSYEKL. Trimming removed 2 bases from V and 2 bases from J; junction bases left unmatched: 1. CDR3 amino acids: CASSQSGNTDTQYF. Written as DNA, the CDR3 is TGCGCCAGCAGCCAAAGCGGGAACACAGATACGCAGTATTTT.

Ten or more counts support this clonotype. This chain links TRBV7-2 with TRBJ1-2; D is possibly TRBD1 (6 bases). The CDR3 has 14 residues. CDR1 SGHTA and CDR2 FQGNSA come from the germline V gene. Trimming took 1 base from V and 8 from J, leaving 14 bases between them. The chain's CDR3 is CASSLEIGRGGYTF. As DNA, the CDR3 is TGTGCCAGCAGCTTAGAAATTGGCAGGGGCGGCTACACCTTC.

This clonotype has ten or more counts. The rearrangement uses TRBV29-1 and TRBJ2-1; 9 bases match TRBD1. V lost 5 bases and J lost 7; bases outside the gene matches: 6. The CDR3 is made up of 13 amino acids. CDR1 is SQVTM and CDR2 is ANQGSEA in the germline V gene. CDR3: CSVLWDRDNEQFF. CDR3 nucleotide sequence: TGCAGCGTTTTATGGGACAGGGATAATGAGCAGTTCTTC.

This clonotype has a count of ten or more. This rearrangement joins TRBV20-1 to TRBJ2-7; 9 bases are a match to TRBD2. This CDR3 is 17 amino acids long. The V gene's germline CDR1 is DFQATT and CDR2 SNEGSKA (reference sequence). The ends lost 0 bases at V and 0 bases at J; junction bases unmatched: 9. CDR3 sequence: CSARDPAGGPLSYEQYF. DNA of the CDR3: TGCAGTGCTAGAGATCCAGCGGGAGGACCCCTCTCCTACGAGCAGTACTTC.

Only a few counts were recorded for this clonotype. This chain joins TRBV5-1 and TRBJ2-1, with D unclear. The CDR3 is made up of 16 amino acids. Germline CDR1 reads SGHRS; CDR2 reads YFSETQ. V was shortened by 4 bases and J by 0 bases, with 14 bases between the two germline ends. The CDR3 DNA follows: TGCGCCAGCAGCGATGGTGCTAGGGCCTCCTACAATGAGCAGTTCTTC. Translating it yields CASSDGARASYNEQFF.